The T cell receptor (beta chain) described here comes from a study of OX40 agonist ivuxolimab in advanced cancers. On the study more broadly: Earlier anti-PD-1, anti-PD-L1 or anti-CTLA-4 therapy was permitted; over 35% had received some. There were three patients with partial responses, one having hepatocellular carcinoma and two cutaneous melanoma.

Whole-study results and caveats: CD4+ and CD8+ blood T cells expanded clonally by week 6 at 0.1 to 3.0 mg/kg. Relative to CD4+ cells, CD8+ T cells on average had more expanded clones.

This clone occurred once. The antigen remains undetermined. The ends lost 2 bases at V and 1 base at J; junction bases unmatched: 3. The CDR3 is 16 amino acids. The V gene's germline CDR1 is PRHDT and CDR2 FYEKMQ (reference sequence). TCRdb's table, derived via immunoSEQ multiplex PCR, lists solely in-frame clones and lacks some. This table holds tens of thousands of clones, approximately 90% found once. The source material was CD4+ or CD8+ T cells sorted from blood, sampled in a trial of the OX40 agonist ivuxolimab. The clonotype was recovered from an adult with an advanced solid tumor such as melanoma, head and neck, liver or kidney cancer. V is TRBV13 and J is TRBJ2-3, with 10 bases fitting TRBD2. This chain's CDR3 is CASSLRAGGRTDTQYF. The CDR3 nucleotides are TGTGCCAGCAGCTTAAGAGCGGGAGGGCGCACAGATACGCAGTATTTT. Filled out from reference TRBV13 and TRBJ2-3, the complete variable domain reads AAGVIQSPRHLIKEKRETATLKCYPIPRHDTVYWYQQGPGQDPQFLISFYEKMQSDKGSIPDRFSAQQFSDYHSELNMSSLELGDSALYFCASSLRAGGRTDTQYFGPGTRLTVL.